A single sample is the source of the 8 T cell receptor beta chains below, sequenced in a study of blood T cell repertoires in COVID-19. TCRdb keeps only in-frame clones here, not all; method: immunoSEQ multiplex PCR. The sample has 310,000 or so clones, approximately 85% seen once. Sample: peripheral blood. These receptors all come from a woman in her forties or fifties with acute or convalescent COVID-19.

The V gene is TRBV3-1 (or the pseudogene TRBV3-2), the J gene TRBJ2-3; 10 bases are a match to TRBD2. Germline-derived CDR1 and CDR2 are LGHDT and YNNKEL (reference sequence). The CDR3 runs 17 residues. The V segment lost 2 bases and the J segment 4 bases; nucleotides outside the gene matches: 9. The CDR3 is CASSQQYSGRQSDTQYF. The CDR3 nucleotides read TGTGCCAGCAGCCAACAGTATAGCGGGAGGCAATCAGATACGCAGTATTTT.

V gene TRBV13 combines with J gene TRBJ2-1; 13 bases are shared with TRBD2. Germline V lookup: CDR1 PRHDT, CDR2 FYEKMQ (reference sequence). The junction had 5 bases not matched to a gene; V was cut back by 2 bases and J by 4 bases. The CDR3 sequence is 17 residues long. In nucleotides, the CDR3 is TGTGCCAGCAGCTTATGGGGACTAGCGGGGAATTACAATGAGCAGTTCTTC. Protein: CASSLWGLAGNYNEQFF.

This chain links TRBV24-1 with TRBJ2-1, with D possibly matching TRBD1 (6 bases). V gave up 5 bases and J gave up 12 bases, with 16 bases separating them. The CDR3 spans 13 residues. Germline V lookup: CDR1 KGHDR, CDR2 SFDVKD. CDR3 residues: CATSAATGSGQFF. The DNA of the CDR3 is TGTGCCACCAGTGCCGCTACAGGGTCGGGGCAGTTCTTC.

The chain carries TRBV5-1 and TRBJ2-2, with 10 bases lining up with TRBD2. Germline values: CDR1 SGHRS, CDR2 YFSETQ. The V segment lost 2 bases and the J segment 5 bases; nucleotides outside the gene matches: 3. The CDR3 length is 15 residues. The CDR3 nucleotides read TGCGCCAGCAGCTTCCTAGCGGGAGAGACCGGGGAGCTGTTTTTT. Protein product: CASSFLAGETGELFF.

This chain connects TRBV4-3 to TRBJ1-1; D possibly corresponds to TRBD1 (5 bases). The CDR3 totals 15 residues. The germline V and J ends were trimmed by 5 bases and 4 bases, with 17 bases remaining between them. Germline CDR1 and CDR2: LGHNA and YSLEER. The DNA of the CDR3 is TGCGCCAGCAGCAATGGAGCAGGGTTGCGCACTGAAGCTTTCTTT. This translates into CASSNGAGLRTEAFF.

This chain uses TRBV19 with TRBJ1-4; D ambiguous. The CDR3 has 14 amino acids. CDR1 LNHDA and CDR2 SQIVND come from the germline V gene (reference sequence). Between the trimmed V and J ends, which lost 6 bases and 4 bases, there was a span of 12 bases. The CDR3 sequence: CASSPTSNNEKLFF. The CDR3 DNA reads TGTGCCAGTAGCCCCACAAGTAATAATGAAAAACTGTTTTTT.

In regard to this clone: Other nucleotide sequences in the sample specify the same CDR3. V is TRBV19 and J is TRBJ2-2, with D possibly matching TRBD2 (6 bases). Looked up from germline, CDR1 is LNHDA and CDR2 is SQIVND (reference sequence). The germline V and J ends were trimmed by 5 bases and 0 bases, with 10 bases remaining between them. There are 15 residues in the CDR3. CDR3: CASSPGTANTGELFF. For the CDR3, the DNA is TGTGCCAGTAGTCCCGGGACTGCGAACACCGGGGAGCTGTTTTTT.

The rearrangement joins TRBV11-2 to TRBJ2-7, with 8 nucleotides matching TRBD2. V dropped 1 base and J dropped 0; count of bases not matched to a gene: 2. The CDR3 has 15 residues. CDR1 and CDR2 (germline): SGHAT, FQNNGV. This CDR3 is CASSLVGGDSYEQYF. In nucleotides, the CDR3 is TGTGCCAGCAGCTTAGTCGGGGGGGACTCCTACGAGCAGTACTTC.